This T cell receptor (beta chain) is from a study of T-cell memory formation after mild COVID-19. Whole-study results and caveats: Confirmation of SARS-CoV-2 specificity was lacking for second-wave clones peaking day 37. That cross-reactive memory joined was suggested by some responding clones appearing in pre-infection memory. The main location of contracting CD4+ clones was CM and EM, and that of contracting CD8+ clones was EMRA. CD4/CD8 balance held among clones contracting day 15 to 85, and later expanders leaned CD4+.

This clonotype appeared a few times. Its target is not known. V lost 4 bases, J lost 2 bases, and 12 bases lay in between. Germline V CDR1 and CDR2: SQVTM, ANQGSEA. The CDR3 extends over 13 amino acids. From the 5' RACE reads, TCRdb called clonotypes with MiXCR, one entry per CDR3 protein. The sample shows roughly 340,000 distinct CDR3 sequences, 20% to 25% of them seen only once. This chain links TRBV29-1 with TRBJ2-7; D is tentatively TRBD1 or TRBD2 (6 bases each). Specimen: PBMCs or a T cell subset sorted from them (not recorded which). The clonotype originates from a young man who had mild COVID-19 (a few samples of this study predate the infection). Cell type and time point are not known. CDR3: CSVGGGLAYEQYF. The CDR3 DNA follows: TGCAGCGTTGGTGGGGGGCTAGCCTACGAGCAGTACTTC.